This T cell receptor beta chain was obtained from a study of graft-versus-host responses after intestinal transplantation. Overall study: Every transplant recipient was induced with anti-thymocyte globulin, then maintained on tacrolimus and steroids for 2 to 3 years.

Study-wide points: The study associated peak circulating GvH clone levels with early post-transplant HvG declines. Recipient bone marrow held GvH clones, some seen earlier in ileum or blood.

Trimming removed 2 bases at V and 2 bases at J, with 13 bases between. Germline V gives CDR1 MDHEN, CDR2 SYDVKM. The CDR3 is 16 residues long. Clones were read by immunoSEQ multiplex PCR, and TCRdb kept only the in-frame ones, dropping some. The sample shows tens of thousands of clones, 94% of them seen only once. Regarding this clone: Its antigen remains unknown.

The sequence derives from a human donor who was the organ donor for an intestinal transplant. The gene calls are TRBV28 and TRBJ1-5; perhaps TRBD1 as D (6 bases). This specimen was unstimulated CD4+ T cells sorted from spleen or lymph node cells, taken before transplant. The CDR3 loop reads CASSLGQSVGNQPQHF. In DNA, the CDR3 is TGTGCCAGCAGTTTAGGACAGTCTGTGGGCAATCAGCCCCAGCATTTT. The whole variable domain, filled in from reference TRBV28 and TRBJ1-5, reads DVKVTQSSRYLVKRTGEKVFLECVQDMDHENMFWYRQDPGLGLRLIYFSYDVKMKEKGDIPEGYSVSREKKERFSLILESASTNQTSMYLCASSLGQSVGNQPQHFGDGTRLSIL.